This T cell receptor (beta chain) is drawn from a study of blood T cell repertoires in COVID-19. Background on the study: Samples of COVID-19 (acute and convalescent) were obtained from the United States, Italy and Spain. T cells, B-cell-depleted T cells, or PBMCs provided the cDNA or gDNA that served as material.

Original analysis: The assay estimated nucleated cells by amplifying reference gene primers. The repertoire was sequenced with immunoSEQ multiplex PCR; TCRdb's copy has only in-frame clones and lacks some. That table supplies the V and J calls and clone size; D and trimming were determined from the DNA. The repertoire has 140,000 or so clones, roughly 81% of them found once; the top ten carry nearly 3.5%. Across about two dozen US areas, participants ranged in age from 18 to 89 years. The CDR3 is made up of 12 amino acids. Germline CDR1 and CDR2: SGHNT and YYREEE (reference sequence). The V gene lost 4 bases and the J gene lost 7 bases, with 12 bases spanning the gap.

V and J are TRBV5-4 and TRBJ2-7; tentative D call: TRBD2 (6 bases). This TCR came from a woman aged 45-65 years with acute COVID-19. Sequencing used PBMCs or T cells enriched from blood (not recorded which). DNA for the CDR3: TGTGCCAGCAGCCCGGGGGACGTAGAGCAGTACTTC. Its translation is CASSPGDVEQYF.